The clone carrying this TCR beta chain has only one observation. Its antigen is unknown. Gene names follow the mouse nomenclature. Read sequence stops 1 residue before the CDR3 end, and the germline J gene provides the missing end. This CDR3 region has 13 residues. Germline CDR1 GKSSPN, CDR2 SITVG. V lost 3 bases and J 3 bases, leaving 8 bases between the germline ends. These data originate in a study of tissue T cells after allogeneic stem cell transplantation. Time point indicated: mouse harvest day 14 after allogeneic transplant. The graft held 10^6 splenic CD5+ T cells and 10^7 T-cell-depleted bone marrow cells. This mouse GVHD model was MHC-mismatched B6 to BALB/c, profiled day 7 or 14. TCRdb keeps only in-frame clones here, not all; method: immunoSEQ multiplex PCR. The table records approximately 5,500 clones, around half of them present only once. Regarding the study as a whole: Anatomically similar tissues had similar TCR repertoires within each patient.

The source material was gut tissue. The chain couples TRBV31 to TRBJ2-2; D is uncertain. The sequence was obtained from a female BALB/c mouse given C57BL/6 T cells with graft-versus-host disease after an allogeneic hematopoietic cell transplant. The CDR3 DNA, read in part, is TGTGCCTGGAGCCGACAATACACCGGGCAGCTCTAC. Its protein product is CAWSRQYTGQLY. The whole CDR3 sequence is CAWSRQYTGQLYF.